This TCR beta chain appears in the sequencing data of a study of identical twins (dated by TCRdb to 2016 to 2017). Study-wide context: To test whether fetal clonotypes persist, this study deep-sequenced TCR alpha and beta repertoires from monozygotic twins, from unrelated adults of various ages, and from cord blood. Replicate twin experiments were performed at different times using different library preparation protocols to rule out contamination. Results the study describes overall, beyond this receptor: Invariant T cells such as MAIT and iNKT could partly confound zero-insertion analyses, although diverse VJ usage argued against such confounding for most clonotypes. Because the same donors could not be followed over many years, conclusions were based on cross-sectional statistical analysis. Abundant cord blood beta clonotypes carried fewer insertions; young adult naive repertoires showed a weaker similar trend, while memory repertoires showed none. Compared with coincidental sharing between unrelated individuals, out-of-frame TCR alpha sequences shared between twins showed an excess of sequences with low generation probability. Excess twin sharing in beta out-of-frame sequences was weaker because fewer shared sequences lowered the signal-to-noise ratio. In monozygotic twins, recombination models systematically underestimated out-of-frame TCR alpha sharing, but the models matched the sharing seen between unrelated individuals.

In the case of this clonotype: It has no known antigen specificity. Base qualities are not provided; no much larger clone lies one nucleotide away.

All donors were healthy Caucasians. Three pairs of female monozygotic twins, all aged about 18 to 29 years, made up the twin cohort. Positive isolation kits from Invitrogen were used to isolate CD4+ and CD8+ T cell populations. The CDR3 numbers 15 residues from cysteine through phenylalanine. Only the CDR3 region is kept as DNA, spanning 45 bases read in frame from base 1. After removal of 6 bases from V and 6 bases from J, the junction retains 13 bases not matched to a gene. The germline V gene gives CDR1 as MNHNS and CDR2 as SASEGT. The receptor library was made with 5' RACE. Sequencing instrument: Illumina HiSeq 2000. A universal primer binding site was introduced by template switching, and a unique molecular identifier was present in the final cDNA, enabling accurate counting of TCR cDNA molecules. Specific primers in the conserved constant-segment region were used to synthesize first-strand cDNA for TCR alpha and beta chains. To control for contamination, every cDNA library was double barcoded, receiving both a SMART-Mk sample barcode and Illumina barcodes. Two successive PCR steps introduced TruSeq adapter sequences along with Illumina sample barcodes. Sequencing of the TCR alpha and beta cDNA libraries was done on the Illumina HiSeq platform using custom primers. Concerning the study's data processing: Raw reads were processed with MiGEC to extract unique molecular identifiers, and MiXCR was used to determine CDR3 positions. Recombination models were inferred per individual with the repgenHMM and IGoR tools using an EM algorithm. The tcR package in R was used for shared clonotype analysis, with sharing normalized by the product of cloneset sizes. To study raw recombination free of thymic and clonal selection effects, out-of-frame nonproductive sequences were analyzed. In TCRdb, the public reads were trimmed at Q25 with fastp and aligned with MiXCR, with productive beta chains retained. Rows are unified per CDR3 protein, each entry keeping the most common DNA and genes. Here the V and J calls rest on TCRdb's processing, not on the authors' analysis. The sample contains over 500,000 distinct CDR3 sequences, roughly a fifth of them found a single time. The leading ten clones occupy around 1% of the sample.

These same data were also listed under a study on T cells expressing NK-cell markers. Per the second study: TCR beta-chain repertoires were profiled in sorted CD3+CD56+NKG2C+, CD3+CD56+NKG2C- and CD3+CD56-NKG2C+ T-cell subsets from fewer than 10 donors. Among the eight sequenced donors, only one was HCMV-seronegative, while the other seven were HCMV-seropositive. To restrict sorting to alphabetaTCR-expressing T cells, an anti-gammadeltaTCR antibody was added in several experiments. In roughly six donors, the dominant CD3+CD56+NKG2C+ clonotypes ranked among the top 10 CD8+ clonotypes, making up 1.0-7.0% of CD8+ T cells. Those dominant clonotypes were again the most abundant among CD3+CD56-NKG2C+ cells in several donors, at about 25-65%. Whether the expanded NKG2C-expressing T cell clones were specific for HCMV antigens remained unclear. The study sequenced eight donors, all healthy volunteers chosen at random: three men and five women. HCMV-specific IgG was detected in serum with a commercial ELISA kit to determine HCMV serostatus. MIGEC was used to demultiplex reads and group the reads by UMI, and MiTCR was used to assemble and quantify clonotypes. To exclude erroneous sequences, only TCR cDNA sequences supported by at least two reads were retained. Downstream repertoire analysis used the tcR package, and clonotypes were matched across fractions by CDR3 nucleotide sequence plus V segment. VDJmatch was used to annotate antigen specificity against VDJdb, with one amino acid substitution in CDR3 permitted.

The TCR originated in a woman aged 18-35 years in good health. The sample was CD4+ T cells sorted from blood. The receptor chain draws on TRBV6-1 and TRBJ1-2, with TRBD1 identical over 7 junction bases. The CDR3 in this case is CASRETPGQTDGYTF. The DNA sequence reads TGTGCCAGCAGGGAAACTCCGGGACAGACAGATGGCTACACCTTC.